This TCR beta chain stems from a study of CD8 T cells in Susac syndrome. Study outcomes and limitations: As the study acknowledged, the number of individuals in its TCR sequencing and HLA analysis was relatively small.

As regards this clonotype: Its antigen is not known.

Reverse transcription of roughly 0.5 to 1 ug RNA was carried out with random hexamers. TCRdb analysed the immunoSEQ multiplex PCR reads with MiXCR anew, one entry per CDR3 protein. In the table there are roughly 150,000 distinct CDR3 sequences, about 95% of which are singletons. The CDR3 consists of 15 residues. V was trimmed by 7 bases and J by 0 bases, leaving 13 bases between them. Germline lookup yields CDR1 LGHDT and CDR2 YNNKEL (reference sequence). TEMRA cells were FACS-enriched and CD8+ and CD4+ T cells negatively isolated. V and J are TRBV3-1 and TRBJ2-1; D uncertain. Material: CD8+ T cells from PBMCs. This sequence was found in a human donor with Susac syndrome. In DNA form, the CDR3 reads TGTGCCAGCACCATAGACCCGTACTCCTACAATGAGCAGTTCTTC. Translation gives CASTIDPYSYNEQFF.